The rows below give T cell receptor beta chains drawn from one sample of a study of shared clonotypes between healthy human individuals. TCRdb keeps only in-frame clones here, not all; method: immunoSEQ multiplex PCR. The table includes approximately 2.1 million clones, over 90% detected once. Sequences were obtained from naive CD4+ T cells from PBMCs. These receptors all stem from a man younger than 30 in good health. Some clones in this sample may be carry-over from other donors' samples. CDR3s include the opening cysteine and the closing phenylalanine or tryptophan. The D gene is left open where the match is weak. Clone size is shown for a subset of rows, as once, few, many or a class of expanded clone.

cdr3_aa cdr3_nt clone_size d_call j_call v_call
CAISERGDTATEAFF TGTGCCATCAGTGAGCGTGGGGATACGGCCACTGAAGCTTTCTTT NA NA TRBJ1-1 TRBV10-3
CASSVPYGPPYEQYF TGTGCCAGCAGCGTGCCCTACGGACCTCCCTACGAGCAGTACTTC NA NA TRBJ2-7 TRBV9
CASITGGAGYSNQPQHF TGTGCCAGTATAACAGGGGGCGCGGGCTATAGCAATCAGCCCCAGCATTTT NA TRBD1 TRBJ1-5 TRBV28
CASSSLNLANTEAFF TGTGCCAGCAGCTCTCTAAACTTGGCGAACACTGAAGCTTTCTTT NA NA TRBJ1-1 TRBV7-9
CASSWTSGRAIEQYF TGTGCCAGCAGCTGGACTAGCGGGAGGGCTATAGAGCAGTACTTC NA TRBD2 TRBJ2-7 TRBV7-9
CASSVEGGASTDTQYF TGTGCCAGCAGCGTAGAAGGAGGGGCTAGCACAGATACGCAGTATTTT once NA TRBJ2-3 TRBV9
CASSLARGGSGQPQHF TGTGCCAGCAGCTTAGCGCGGGGGGGGTCAGGTCAGCCCCAGCATTTT NA NA TRBJ1-5 TRBV7-8
CASRGPRLNTEAFF TGTGCCAGCAGAGGACCGAGGTTGAACACTGAAGCTTTCTTT NA NA TRBJ1-1 TRBV6-1
CASSQRGYEQYF TGTGCCAGTAGTCAGAGGGGCTACGAGCAGTACTTC NA NA TRBJ2-7 TRBV19
CASSPLGGGMHGYTF TGTGCCAGCAGTCCCTTAGGGGGAGGGATGCATGGCTACACCTTC NA NA TRBJ1-2 TRBV28
CASSPDPRWTSGPLNSYEQYF TGTGCCAGTAGTCCAGACCCTAGATGGACTAGCGGGCCTTTAAACTCCTACGAGCAGTACTTC NA TRBD2 TRBJ2-7 TRBV19
CASSTRTDTQYF TGTGCCAGTAGTACCAGGACAGATACGCAGTATTTT NA NA TRBJ2-3 TRBV19
CASPGLAGRYEQYF TGTGCCAGCCCGGGACTAGCGGGAAGGTACGAGCAGTACTTC NA TRBD2 TRBJ2-7 TRBV2
CASSFDGAGGPLSYEQYF TGTGCCAGCAGCTTTGATGGGGCGGGAGGGCCCCTTTCCTACGAGCAGTACTTC NA TRBD2 TRBJ2-7 TRBV5-4
CAISEAGGNTIYF TGTGCCATCAGTGAGGCAGGTGGAAACACCATATATTTT NA NA TRBJ1-3 TRBV10-3
CATRTGVPSETQYF TGTGCCACCCGGACAGGGGTCCCCTCGGAGACCCAGTACTTC NA TRBD1 TRBJ2-5 TRBV2
CASRVDRDQETQYF TGTGCCAGCAGGGTCGACAGGGACCAAGAGACCCAGTACTTC NA TRBD1 TRBJ2-5 TRBV2